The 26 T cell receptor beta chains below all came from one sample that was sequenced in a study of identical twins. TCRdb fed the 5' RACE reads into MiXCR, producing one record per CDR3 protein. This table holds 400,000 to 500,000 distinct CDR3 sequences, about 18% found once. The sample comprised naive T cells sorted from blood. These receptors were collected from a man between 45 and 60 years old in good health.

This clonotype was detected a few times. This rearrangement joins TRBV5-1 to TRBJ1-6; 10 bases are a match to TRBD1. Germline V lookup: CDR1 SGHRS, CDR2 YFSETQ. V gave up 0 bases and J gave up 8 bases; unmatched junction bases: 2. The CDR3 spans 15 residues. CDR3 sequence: CASSLAGQGYSPLHF. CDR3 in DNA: TGCGCCAGCAGCTTGGCGGGACAGGGGTATTCACCCCTCCACTTT.

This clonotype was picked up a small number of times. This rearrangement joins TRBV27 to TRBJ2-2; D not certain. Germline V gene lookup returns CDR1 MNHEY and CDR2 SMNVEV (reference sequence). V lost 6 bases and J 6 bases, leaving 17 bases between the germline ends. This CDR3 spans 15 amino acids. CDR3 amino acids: CASSHTLGRAGELFF. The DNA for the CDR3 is TGTGCCAGCAGCCACACTCTAGGCCGGGCCGGGGAGCTGTTTTTT.

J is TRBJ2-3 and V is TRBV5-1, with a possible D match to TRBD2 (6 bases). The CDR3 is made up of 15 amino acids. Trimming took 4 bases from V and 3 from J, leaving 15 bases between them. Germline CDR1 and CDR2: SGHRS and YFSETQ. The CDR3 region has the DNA TGCGCCAGCAGCCCGGAGGGACTTGGGACAGATACGCAGTATTTT. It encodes CASSPEGLGTDTQYF.

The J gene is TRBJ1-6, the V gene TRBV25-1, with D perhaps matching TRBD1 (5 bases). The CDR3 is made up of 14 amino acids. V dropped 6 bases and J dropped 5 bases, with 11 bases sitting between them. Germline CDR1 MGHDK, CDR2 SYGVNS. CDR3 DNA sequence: TGTGCCAGCAGGGGGACGGAACATAATTCACCCCTCCACTTT. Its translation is CASRGTEHNSPLHF.

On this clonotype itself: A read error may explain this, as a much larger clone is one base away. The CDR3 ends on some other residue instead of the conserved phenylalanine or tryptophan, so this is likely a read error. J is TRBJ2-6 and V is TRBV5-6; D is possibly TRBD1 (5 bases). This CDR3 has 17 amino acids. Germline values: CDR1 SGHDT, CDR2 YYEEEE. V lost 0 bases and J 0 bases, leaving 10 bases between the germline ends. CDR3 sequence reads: CASSLAGISSGANVLTL. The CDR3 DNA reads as TGTGCCAGCAGCTTGGCAGGGATCAGCTCTGGGGCCAACGTCCTGACTCTC.

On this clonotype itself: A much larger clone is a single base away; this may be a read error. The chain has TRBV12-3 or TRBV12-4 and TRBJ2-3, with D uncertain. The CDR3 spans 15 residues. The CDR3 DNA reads TGTGCCAGCAGTTTAGGCCCGATACGAGCAGATTCGCAGTATTTT. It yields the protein CASSLGPIRADSQYF.

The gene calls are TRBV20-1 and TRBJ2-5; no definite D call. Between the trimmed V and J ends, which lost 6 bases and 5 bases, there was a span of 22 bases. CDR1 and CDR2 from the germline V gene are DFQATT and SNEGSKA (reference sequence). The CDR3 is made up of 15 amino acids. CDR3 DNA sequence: TGCAGTGCAACCGCACCGGGCCTATCGGGCGAGACCCAGTACTTC. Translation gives CSATAPGLSGETQYF.

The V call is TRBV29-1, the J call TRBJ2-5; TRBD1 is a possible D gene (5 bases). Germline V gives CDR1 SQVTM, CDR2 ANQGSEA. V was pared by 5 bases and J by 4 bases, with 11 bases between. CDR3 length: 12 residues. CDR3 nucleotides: TGCAGCGTTAAAGGACACGGAGAGACCCAGTACTTC. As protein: CSVKGHGETQYF.

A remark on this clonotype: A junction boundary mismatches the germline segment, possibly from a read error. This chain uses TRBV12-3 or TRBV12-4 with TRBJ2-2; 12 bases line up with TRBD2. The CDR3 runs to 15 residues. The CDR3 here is CASSLAGGHSGELFF. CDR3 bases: TGTGCCAGCAGTCTAGCGGGGGGGCATTCCGGGGAGCTGTTTTTT.

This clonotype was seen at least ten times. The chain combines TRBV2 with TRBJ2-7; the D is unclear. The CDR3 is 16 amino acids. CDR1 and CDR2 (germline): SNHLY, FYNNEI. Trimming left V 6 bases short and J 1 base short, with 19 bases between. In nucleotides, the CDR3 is TGTGCCAGCAGGCCCCGGGCCAGTGAGAGATCCTACGAGCAGTACTTC. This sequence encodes CASRPRASERSYEQYF.

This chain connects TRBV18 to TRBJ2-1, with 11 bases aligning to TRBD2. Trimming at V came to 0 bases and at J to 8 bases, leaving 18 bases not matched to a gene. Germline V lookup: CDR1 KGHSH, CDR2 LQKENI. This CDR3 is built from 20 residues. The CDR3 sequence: CASSPPVRVVRTSGFDEQFF. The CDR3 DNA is TGTGCCAGCTCACCACCGGTGCGGGTAGTTCGGACTAGCGGGTTCGATGAGCAGTTCTTC. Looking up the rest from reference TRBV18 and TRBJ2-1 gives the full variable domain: NAGVMQNPRHLVRRRGQEARLRCSPMKGHSHVYWYRQLPEEGLKFMVYLQKENIIDESGMPKERFSAEFPKEGPSILRIQQVVRGDSAAYFCASSPPVRVVRTSGFDEQFFGPGTRLTVL.

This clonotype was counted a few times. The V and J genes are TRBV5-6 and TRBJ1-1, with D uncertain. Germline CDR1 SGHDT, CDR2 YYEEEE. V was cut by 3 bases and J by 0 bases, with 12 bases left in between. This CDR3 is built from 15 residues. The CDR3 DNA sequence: TGTGCCAGCAGCTCTGGACCAACAATGAACACTGAAGCTTTCTTT. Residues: CASSSGPTMNTEAFF.

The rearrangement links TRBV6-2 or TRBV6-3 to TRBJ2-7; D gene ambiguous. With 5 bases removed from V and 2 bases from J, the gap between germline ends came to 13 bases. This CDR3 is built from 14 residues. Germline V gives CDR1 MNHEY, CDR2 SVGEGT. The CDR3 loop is CASSRAGPTYEQYF. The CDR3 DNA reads TGTGCCAGCAGTCGGGCAGGACCCACCTACGAGCAGTACTTC.

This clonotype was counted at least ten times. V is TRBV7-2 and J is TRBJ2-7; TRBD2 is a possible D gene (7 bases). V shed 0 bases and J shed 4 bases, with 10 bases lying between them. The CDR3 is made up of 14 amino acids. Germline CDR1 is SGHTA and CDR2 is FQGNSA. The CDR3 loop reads CASSLAGGRYEQYF. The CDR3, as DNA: TGTGCCAGCAGCTTAGCGGGGGGGCGATACGAGCAGTACTTC.

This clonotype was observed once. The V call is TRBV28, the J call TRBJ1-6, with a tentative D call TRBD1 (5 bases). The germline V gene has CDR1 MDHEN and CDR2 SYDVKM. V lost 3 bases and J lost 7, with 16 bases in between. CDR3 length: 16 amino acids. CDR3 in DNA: TGTGCCAGCAGTTTTATAACAGGCACGCTGAATTCACCCCTCCACTTT. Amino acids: CASSFITGTLNSPLHF. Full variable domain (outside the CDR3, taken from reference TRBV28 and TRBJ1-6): DVKVTQSSRYLVKRTGEKVFLECVQDMDHENMFWYRQDPGLGLRLIYFSYDVKMKEKGDIPEGYSVSREKKERFSLILESASTNQTSMYLCASSFITGTLNSPLHFGNGTRLTVT.

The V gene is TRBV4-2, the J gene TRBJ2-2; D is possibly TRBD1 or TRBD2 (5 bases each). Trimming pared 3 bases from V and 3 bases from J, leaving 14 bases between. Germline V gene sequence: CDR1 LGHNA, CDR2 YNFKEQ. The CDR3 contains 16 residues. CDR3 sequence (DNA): TGTGCCAGCAGCCACGCTGTCTGGGGGTACACCGGGGAGCTGTTTTTT. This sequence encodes CASSHAVWGYTGELFF.

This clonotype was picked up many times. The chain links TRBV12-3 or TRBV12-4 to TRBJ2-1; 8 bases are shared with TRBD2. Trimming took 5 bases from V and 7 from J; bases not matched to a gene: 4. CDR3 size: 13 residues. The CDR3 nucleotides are TGTGCCAGCAGTCAGCGGGAGTTGAATGAGCAGTTCTTC. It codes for CASSQRELNEQFF.

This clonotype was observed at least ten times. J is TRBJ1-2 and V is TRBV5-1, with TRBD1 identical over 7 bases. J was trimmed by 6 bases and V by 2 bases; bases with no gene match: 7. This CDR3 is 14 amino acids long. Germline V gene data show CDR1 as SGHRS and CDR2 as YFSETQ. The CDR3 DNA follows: TGCGCCAGCAGCTTCACCCCCCAGGGGGATGGCTACACCTTC. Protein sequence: CASSFTPQGDGYTF.

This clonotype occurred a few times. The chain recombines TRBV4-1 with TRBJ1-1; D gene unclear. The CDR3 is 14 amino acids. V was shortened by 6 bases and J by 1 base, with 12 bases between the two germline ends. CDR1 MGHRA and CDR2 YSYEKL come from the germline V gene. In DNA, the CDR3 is TGCGCCAGCAGTTATGGAGGGCAGAACACTGAAGCTTTCTTT. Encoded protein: CASSYGGQNTEAFF.

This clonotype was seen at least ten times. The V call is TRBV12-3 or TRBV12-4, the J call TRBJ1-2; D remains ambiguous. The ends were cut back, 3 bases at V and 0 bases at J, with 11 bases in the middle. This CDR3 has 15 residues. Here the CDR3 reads CASSFLRVPNYGYTF. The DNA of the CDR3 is TGTGCCAGCAGTTTCTTGAGGGTACCTAACTATGGCTACACCTTC.

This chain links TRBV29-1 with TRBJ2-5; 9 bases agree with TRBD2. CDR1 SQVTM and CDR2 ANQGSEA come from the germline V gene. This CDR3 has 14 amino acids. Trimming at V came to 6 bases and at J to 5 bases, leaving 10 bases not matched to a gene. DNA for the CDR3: TGCAGCGTCAGCCCTCTAGCGGGAAGGGAGACCCAGTACTTC. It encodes CSVSPLAGRETQYF.

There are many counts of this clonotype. This chain's CDR3 is CAPSRQGMRTEAFF. The CDR3 nucleotides are TGTGCACCTAGCCGCCAGGGGATGAGGACTGAAGCTTTCTTT. The V call is TRBV21-1, the J call TRBJ1-1; TRBD1 is the table's D call, not checked against the DNA. TRBV21-1 is deemed a pseudogene. This CDR3 region has 14 residues.

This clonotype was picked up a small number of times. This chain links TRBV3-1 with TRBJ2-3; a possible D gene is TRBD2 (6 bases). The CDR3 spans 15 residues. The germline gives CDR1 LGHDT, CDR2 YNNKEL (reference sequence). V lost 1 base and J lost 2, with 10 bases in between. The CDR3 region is CASSQVVADTDTQYF. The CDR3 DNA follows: TGTGCCAGCAGCCAAGTCGTAGCGGACACAGATACGCAGTATTTT.

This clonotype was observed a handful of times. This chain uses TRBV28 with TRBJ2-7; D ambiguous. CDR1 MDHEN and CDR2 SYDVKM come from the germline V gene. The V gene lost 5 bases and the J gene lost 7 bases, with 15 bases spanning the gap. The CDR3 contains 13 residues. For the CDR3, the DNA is TGTGCCAGCAGTCTGGGCAGGATGGGGGAGCAGTACTTC. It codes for CASSLGRMGEQYF. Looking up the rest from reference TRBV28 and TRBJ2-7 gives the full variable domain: DVKVTQSSRYLVKRTGEKVFLECVQDMDHENMFWYRQDPGLGLRLIYFSYDVKMKEKGDIPEGYSVSREKKERFSLILESASTNQTSMYLCASSLGRMGEQYFGPGTRLTVT.

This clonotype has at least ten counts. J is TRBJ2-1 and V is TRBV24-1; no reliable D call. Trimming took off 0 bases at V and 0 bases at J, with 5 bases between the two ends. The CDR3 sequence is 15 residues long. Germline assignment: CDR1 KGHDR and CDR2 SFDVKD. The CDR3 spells CATSDLTYSYNEQFF. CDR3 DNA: TGTGCCACCAGTGATTTGACCTACTCCTACAATGAGCAGTTCTTC.

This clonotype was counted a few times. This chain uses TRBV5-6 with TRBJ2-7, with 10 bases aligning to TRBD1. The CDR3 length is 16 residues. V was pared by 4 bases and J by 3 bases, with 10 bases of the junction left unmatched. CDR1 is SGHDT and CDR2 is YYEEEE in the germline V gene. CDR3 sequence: CASSKTRGQGGYEQYF. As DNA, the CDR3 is TGTGCCAGCAGCAAAACGAGAGGACAGGGGGGCTACGAGCAGTACTTC.